The entry below describes one TCR beta chain. It has no known antigen specificity. No much larger clone is present one base from it, and per-base qualities are unavailable. The data were obtained in a study of cytomegalovirus exposure and HLA in healthy donors (dated by TCRdb to about 2017). Study-level background: An earlier analysis of some 550 of the donors reported approximately 270 Gb of sequence data and some 120 million unique TCR beta sequences from about 180 million T cells. Along with the roughly 670-subject first cohort, a separate validation cohort of roughly 110 different subjects was used. The number of typed donors differed by locus: about 620-640 for A, B, C, DRB1 and DQB1; 522 for DQA1; about 600 for DPA1; and about 450 for DPB1. Of the 300 to 500 genotyped donors, over 80% were placed in the genetic ancestry cluster associated with self-reported Caucasian donors. To predict cytomegalovirus infection status, the study brought together high-throughput TCR immunosequencing, statistical association of individual TCRs with disease status, and machine learning. HLA typing included class I and class II loci at four-digit resolution. Rather than using new phenotypic data, the later analysis identified candidate immune exposures from TCR beta sequences and from how often those sequences occurred across donors. Every repertoire in the discovery cohort had been generated on one and the same sequencing platform. Roughly 5 DR-DQ haplotypes were handled as single units for association and clustering because linkage in the cohort was strong. Alongside the repertoire data, information on donor age, sex, ethnicity and CMV serostatus was compiled. Among about 410 genotyped donors of the cohort, an average of around 240,000 unique TCR beta nucleotide sequences was sequenced per donor, of which 15% to 20% were non-productive. The aim of the study was to test whether cataloging public T cell receptors could identify signatures of past pathogen exposure. The study used immunosequencing to profile the T cell repertoires of approximately 640 subjects and linked those repertoires to cytomegalovirus serostatus. To decide whether each TCR beta V gene segment behaved as functional or pseudogenic, an earlier analysis of over 500 of the donors relied on high-throughput TCR beta sequencing. In a later analysis, previously published TCR beta repertoires from 670 or so donors were re-analyzed and high-resolution HLA genotyping was added so that TCR occurrence patterns could be studied. In a later genetic analysis, genome-wide SNP genotypes for about three fifths of the roughly 670 donors were used, and that subset was treated as a discovery cohort. An early release covering 550 to 700 HLA-typed donors comprised about 320 gigabases of sequencing data and tens of millions of unique TCR sequences. Study-level results and caveats: In vitro tests confirmed that three of the cytomegalovirus-associated TCR beta chains recognize cytomegalovirus antigens. In this cohort, only TCR beta chains were sequenced, and detectable features were limited by the absence of alpha or paired-chain data. When HLA alleles, especially DR and DQ, strongly co-occurred, attributing TCR associations to individual alleles was difficult. The study listed 150 to 200 TCR beta chains as associated with cytomegalovirus. An earlier analysis of approximately 570 of the donors showed that most TCR beta V segments appeared in productive rearrangements either about 87% or about 30% of the time, which broadly matched IMGT annotations. Presence/absence analyses assumed roughly uniform sequencing depth across donors, an assumption that may not hold. A further reported finding was that TCR beta sequences accurately predicted the HLA-A and HLA-B alleles for most subjects in the first cohort. CMV serostatus was the only immune exposure information available for the cohort. In both the original and validation cohorts, the classifier was reported to diagnose cytomegalovirus status with high specificity and sensitivity. Compared with the roughly 710-donor mean, donors in an Asian-associated ancestry cluster had fewer N-insertions in productive TCRs, according to a later genetic analysis. In a later analysis, HLA-associated TCR beta chains were found to be more clonally expanded and to have lower generation probabilities than equally common non-associated chains. A later analysis found that most CMV-associated TCR beta chains appeared HLA-restricted, with HLA associations seemingly driven largely by CMV exposure. Correlated functional status among segregating V segments might reflect linkage disequilibrium, but an unknown experimental factor could not be ruled out. V-gene and J-gene trimming of TCR beta chains was associated with a missense DCLRE1C variant in a later genetic analysis, and the association was replicated in an independent cohort. While some public TCRs were present in many individuals, most TCR sequences turned up only very rarely across donors. The earlier analysis of approximately 590 of the donors excluded 15 to 20 rarely observed V segments, including chromosome 9 orphons, because counts were too low. At a false discovery rate of 0.05, a later analysis linked fewer than 20,000 TCR beta sequences to specific HLA alleles. In a later analysis, TCR association rates were found to vary across HLA loci, with the most associated TCRs seen for DRB1 alleles and the fewest for HLA-C alleles. Because HLA typing was missing for some donors at each locus, association tests included only the typed subset. The authors suggested that the approach could potentially be extended to other disease states and immunological phenotypes. Some IMGT-functional V segments, including TRBV6-2 and TRBV6-3, could not be told apart with the 87-base-pair reads, so those segments were excluded. A cluster of highly shared sequence variants was judged likely to represent a technical artifact of the sequencing pipeline. A later analysis reported that several top co-occurrence clusters appeared linked to parvovirus B19, influenza, CMV and Epstein-Barr virus.

Receptor libraries were prepared by the immunoSEQ multiplex PCR assay. For the multiplex PCR, a mixture combining 60 forward primers for TCR Vbeta segments and 13 reverse primers for TCR Jbeta segments was used. The CDR3 region of rearranged TCR beta genes was amplified from genomic DNA by a multiplex PCR assay. Amplified TCR beta libraries were sequenced as 87-base-pair reads on the Illumina HiSeq System. Per the original workflow: A later analysis counted some 80 million unique TCR beta chains across the 666 repertoires, and 10 million to 11 million of these chains were shared by at least two donors. A nearest-neighbor algorithm error-corrected the raw reads and collapsed the reads into unique sequences, merging closely related sequences to remove PCR and sequencing errors. Alignment of CDR3 sequences to IMGT reference sequences was used to assign V, D and J gene segments. For a sequence to be retained, a match of at least six nucleotides was required to both a V gene segment and a J gene segment. A rearrangement counted as productive if the CDR3 had no stop codons and remained in frame with V and J, and every other rearrangement counted as non-productive. CDR3 was defined by IMGT convention, running from the second conserved V-encoded cysteine to the conserved J-encoded phenylalanine. Sequences without an unambiguous match to a single V gene segment were excluded from the earlier analysis of over 500 of the donors. An earlier analysis of 587 of the donors classified V segments as functional when productive rearrangements were above 56.7% and as segregating when the standard deviation between donors was above 5%. To diagnose cytomegalovirus status from the catalog of TCR beta chain sequences, a statistical classification framework was built. A later analysis assigned V and J genes by comparing TCR nucleotide sequences with IMGT/GENE-DB human TR gene sequences. The TCRdist pipeline was used in a later analysis to assign CDR3 sequences and most-parsimonious VDJ recombination scenarios. In a later analysis, each TCR beta chain was defined by its CDR3 amino acid sequence together with its V-gene family, and reads lacking a unique V-gene family were excluded. A later analysis removed 450 to 600 highly shared, low-generation-probability nucleotide sequences to deal with suspected cross-contamination and a sequencing artifact. For each public chain, a later analysis derived a clonal expansion index from normalized ranks of inferred template counts within each repertoire. In a later analysis, generation probabilities were computed using a VDJ recombination model fitted to out-of-frame rearrangements, and the results were checked against IGoR. In a later analysis, hypergeometric tests were used to score TCR-TCR, TCR-HLA and TCR-CMV co-occurrence, with a repertoire-size bias correction applied to TCR pairs. False discovery rates were estimated in a later analysis by permuting HLA or CMV assignments 20 times. In a later analysis, co-occurring TCRs were grouped with DBSCAN, and TCRdist sequence similarity was added when clustering was performed within HLA-allele-positive subsets. Co-occurrence clustering excluded repertoires with fewer than 30,000 or more than 120,000 public chains, plus five with anomalous nucleotide sharing. The table comes from immuneACCESS by way of TCRdb, which keeps in-frame sequences with V and J called. Part of the clones is missing from these tables; in studies checked, under half for an unresolved V gene and the rest for unknown reasons. V, J and clone size were drawn from that table, and D and trimming were deduced from the DNA. The sample table lists about 150,000 clones, around three quarters of them with a count of one. The leading ten clones occupy approximately 3% of the sample.

Per the germline V gene (reference sequence), MNHEY is the CDR1 and SMNVEV is the CDR2. Relative to germline, V is missing 5 bases and J is missing 0 bases, with 8 bases of the junction outside any gene match. The CDR3, cysteine through phenylalanine, is 17 amino acids long. The retained sequence is limited to the CDR3, 51 bases, with the frame set at the first base. The cohort comprised some 680 healthy bone marrow donors. Cohort members were all nominally healthy when sampled, although unrecorded immune exposures were likely present. The donor tested CMV seronegative, placing the donor among the roughly 350 seronegative members of the cohort. A peripheral blood sample was collected from each donor, and TCR beta sequencing was performed on peripheral blood mononuclear cells. The Qiagen DNeasy Blood Extraction Kit was used to extract genomic DNA from the blood cell samples.

Sequencing used PBMCs. The chain uses TRBV27 and TRBJ1-5; a stretch of 9 junction bases matches TRBD1. The sequence derives from a male donor in good health and CMV-seronegative. The CDR3 region reads CASSPQRDRVSNQPQHF. The DNA is as follows: TGTGCCAGCAGTCCTCAGCGGGACAGGGTTAGCAATCAGCCCCAGCATTTT.